Sequencing of this T cell receptor (beta chain) was carried out in a study of glioma-infiltrating T cells after dendritic cell vaccination. Study context: Autologous tumor lysate was loaded overnight onto monocyte-derived dendritic cells grown less than 8 days with IL-4 and GM-CSF.

V was shortened by 6 bases and J by 5 bases, with 10 bases between the two germline ends. This CDR3 is 12 amino acids long. Germline lookup yields CDR1 LNHDA and CDR2 SQIVND (reference sequence). Described time point: after dendritic cell vaccination, including at tumor progression/relapse. Generated by immunoSEQ multiplex PCR, the TCRdb table keeps only in-frame clones and is missing some. Of about 50,000 clones in the sample, over 75% were seen once. The source material was blood, sampled after dendritic cell vaccination. The source of this sequence is a human donor with glioblastoma. This chain links TRBV19 with TRBJ2-5, with no clear D. The CDR3 here is CASRISGETQYF. The DNA for the CDR3 is TGTGCCAGTAGGATCTCCGGGGAGACCCAGTACTTC.